The 10 T cell receptor beta chains below come from one sample, sequenced in a study of identifying expanded T cells in peripheral blood. Libraries were prepared by immunoSEQ multiplex PCR; TCRdb keeps only in-frame clonotypes and omits some of them. The table includes 90,000 or so clones, around nine tenths detected once. Sequenced material: blood. The receptors here all came from a person aged 18-69 years in good health.

The chain links TRBV5-6 to TRBJ1-2; a weak D match, TRBD1 (5 bases). V dropped 4 bases and J dropped 1 base, with 17 bases sitting between them. Germline lookup yields CDR1 SGHDT and CDR2 YYEEEE. The CDR3 contains 16 residues. The CDR3 DNA follows: TGTGCCAGCAGCAAAATCGGCGGGGCGATTAACTATGGCTACACCTTC. Encoded protein: CASSKIGGAINYGYTF.

A single count supports this clone. The rearrangement joins TRBV6-1 to TRBJ2-3, with D unresolved. The V end lost 4 bases, the J end lost 0 bases, and 2 bases lay between the germline ends. The CDR3 has 12 amino acids. Germline V lookup: CDR1 MNHNS, CDR2 SASEGT. The CDR3 nucleotides are TGTGCCAGCAGTGGGAGCACAGATACGCAGTATTTT. Its protein is CASSGSTDTQYF.

This chain uses TRBV28 with TRBJ1-4; D is possibly TRBD1 (5 bases). Germline V gives CDR1 MDHEN, CDR2 SYDVKM. V was shortened by 7 bases and J by 5 bases, with 14 bases between the two germline ends. The CDR3 covers 14 residues. CDR3 coding DNA: TGTGCCAGCACCTCCCCTGGGGCCAATGAAAAACTGTTTTTT. It translates to CASTSPGANEKLFF.

This clone appeared a single time. The chain uses TRBV4-2 and TRBJ2-3; 11 bases map to TRBD2. Germline trimming cut 1 base from V and 6 bases from J; bases unmatched to any gene: 3. Germline CDR1 is LGHNA and CDR2 is YNFKEQ. The CDR3 is 15 residues long. DNA for the CDR3: TGTGCCAGCAGCCAAGCTAGCGGGGGGATTGATACGCAGTATTTT. Translation: CASSQASGGIDTQYF.

The rearrangement joins TRBV5-6 to TRBJ2-7, with TRBD1 identical over 10 bases. Losses at the gene ends were 4 bases for V and 10 bases for J; bases not matched to a gene: 5. This CDR3 region has 12 residues. The germline V gene encodes CDR1 SGHDT and CDR2 YYEEEE. CDR3 in amino acids: CASSRGTGEQYF. The CDR3 coding sequence is TGTGCCAGCAGCCGTGGGACAGGGGAACAGTACTTC.

This sequence joins TRBV4-2 and TRBJ1-2; weak D call: TRBD1 (6 bases). Germline lookup yields CDR1 LGHNA and CDR2 YNFKEQ. The CDR3 loop spans 16 amino acids. V was clipped by 0 bases and J by 4 bases, with 15 bases between them. The DNA of the CDR3 is TGTGCCAGCAGCCAAGATACAGGGAGTAGGGCCTATGGCTACACCTTC. It is translated as CASSQDTGSRAYGYTF.

The gene calls are TRBV7-6 and TRBJ2-2, with 7 positions matching TRBD2. The CDR3 spans 19 residues. From germline, CDR1 is SGHVS and CDR2 FNYEAQ. With 4 bases clipped from V and 0 bases from J, the junction kept 14 bases outside the gene matches. CDR3 DNA sequence: TGTGCCAGCAGCTCACCGGTGGGGGGGAACGCCGCGAACACCGGGGAGCTGTTTTTT. It specifies CASSSPVGGNAANTGELFF.

The gene calls are TRBV9 and TRBJ2-5; 11 bases match TRBD2. CDR1 SGDLS and CDR2 YYNGEE come from the germline V gene. This CDR3 region has 14 residues. Germline trimming cut 3 bases from V and 4 bases from J; bases unmatched to any gene: 2. DNA for the CDR3: TGTGCCAGCAGCGATCTAGCGGGGGGAGAGACCCAGTACTTC. Residues: CASSDLAGGETQYF.

V is TRBV12-5 and J is TRBJ1-4; D might be TRBD1 (6 bases). The CDR3 contains 15 residues. Germline lookup yields CDR1 LGHNT and CDR2 FRNRAP. V was cut by 5 bases and J by 7 bases, with 17 bases left in between. CDR3 DNA sequence: TGTGCTAGTGGTCCCGACAGCCAGGGGACTGAAAAACTGTTTTTT. This translates into CASGPDSQGTEKLFF.

The chain is built from TRBV7-9 and TRBJ1-2, with no clear D. Germline V gene lookup returns CDR1 SEHNR and CDR2 FQNEAQ (reference sequence). V dropped 5 bases and J dropped 0 bases, with 19 bases sitting between them. The length of the CDR3 is 17 residues. CDR3 bases: TGTGCCAGCAGCGCCGAAGGTTTGGAGTTTTCTAACTATGGCTACACCTTC. Translated, it gives CASSAEGLEFSNYGYTF.